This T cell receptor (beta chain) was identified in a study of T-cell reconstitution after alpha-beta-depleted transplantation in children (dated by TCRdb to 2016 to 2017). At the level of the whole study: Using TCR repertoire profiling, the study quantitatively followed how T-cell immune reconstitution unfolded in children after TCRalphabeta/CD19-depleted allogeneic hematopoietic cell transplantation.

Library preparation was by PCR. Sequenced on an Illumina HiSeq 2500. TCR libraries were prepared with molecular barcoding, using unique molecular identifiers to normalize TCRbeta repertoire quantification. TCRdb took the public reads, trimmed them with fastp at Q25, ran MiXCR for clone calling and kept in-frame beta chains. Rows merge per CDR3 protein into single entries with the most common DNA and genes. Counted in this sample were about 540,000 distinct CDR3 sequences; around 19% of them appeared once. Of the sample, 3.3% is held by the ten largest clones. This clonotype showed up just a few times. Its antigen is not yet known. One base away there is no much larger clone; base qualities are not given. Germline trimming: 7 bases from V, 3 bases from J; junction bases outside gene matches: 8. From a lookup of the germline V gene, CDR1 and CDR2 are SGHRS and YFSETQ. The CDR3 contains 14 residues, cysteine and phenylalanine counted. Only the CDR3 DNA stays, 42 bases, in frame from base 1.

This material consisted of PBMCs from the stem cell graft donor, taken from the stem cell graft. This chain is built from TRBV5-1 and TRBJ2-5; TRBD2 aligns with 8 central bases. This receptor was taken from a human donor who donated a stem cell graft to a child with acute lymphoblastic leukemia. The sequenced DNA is TGCGCCAGCGGGGCGGGAGGAAGAGAAGAGACCCAGTACTTC. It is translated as CASGAGGREETQYF.